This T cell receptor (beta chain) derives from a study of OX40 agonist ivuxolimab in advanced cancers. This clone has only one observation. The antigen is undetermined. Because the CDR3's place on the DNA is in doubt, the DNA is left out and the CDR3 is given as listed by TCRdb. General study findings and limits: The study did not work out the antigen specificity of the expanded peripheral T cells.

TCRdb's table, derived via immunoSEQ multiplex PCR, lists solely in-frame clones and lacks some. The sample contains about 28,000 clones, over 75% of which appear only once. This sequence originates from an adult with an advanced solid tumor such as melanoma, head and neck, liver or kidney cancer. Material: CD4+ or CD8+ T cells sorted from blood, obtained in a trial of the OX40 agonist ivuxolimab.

The CDR3 is CASSSSVLNGEKLFF. The chain couples TRBV4-1 to TRBJ1-4. The CDR3 has 15 amino acids, counting both end residues. Germline lookup yields CDR1 MGHRA and CDR2 YSYEKL.